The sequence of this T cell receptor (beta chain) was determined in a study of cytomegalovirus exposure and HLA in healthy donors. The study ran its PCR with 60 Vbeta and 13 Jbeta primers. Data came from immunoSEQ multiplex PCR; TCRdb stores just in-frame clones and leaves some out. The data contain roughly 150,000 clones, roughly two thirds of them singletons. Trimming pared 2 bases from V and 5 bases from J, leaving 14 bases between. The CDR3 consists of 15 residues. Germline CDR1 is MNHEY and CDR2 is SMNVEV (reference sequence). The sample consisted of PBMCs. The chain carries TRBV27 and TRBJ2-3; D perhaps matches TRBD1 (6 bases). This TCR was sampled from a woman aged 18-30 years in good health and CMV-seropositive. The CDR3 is CASSLVRTVLDTQYF. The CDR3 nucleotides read TGTGCCAGCAGTTTAGTGAGGACAGTTCTAGATACGCAGTATTTT.